This TCR beta chain emerged from a study of blood T cell repertoires in COVID-19. Method: immunoSEQ multiplex PCR; TCRdb's copy keeps in-frame clones and lacks some. The profile shows 150,000 or so clones, 80% to 90% of them singletons. The CDR3 totals 17 residues. V was pared by 1 base and J by 5 bases, with 6 bases of the junction left unmatched. Germline V gives CDR1 LGHNA, CDR2 YNFKEQ. This clone appeared a single time. The receptor comes from a middle-aged woman with acute or convalescent COVID-19. The chain combines TRBV4-2 with TRBJ2-2; the match to TRBD2 covers 11 bases. Sequenced material: peripheral blood. The CDR3 loop reads CASSQVASGGTTGELFF. CDR3 DNA: TGTGCCAGCAGCCAAGTTGCTAGCGGGGGGACTACCGGGGAGCTGTTTTTT.